A single sample is the source of the 26 T cell receptor beta chains below, sequenced in a study of identifying expanded T cells in peripheral blood. Clones were sequenced by immunoSEQ multiplex PCR, and TCRdb holds only the in-frame ones, with some missing. The table lists 100,000 or so clones, approximately 90% of them singletons. The sequenced sample consisted of blood. The origin of the receptors is a person aged 18-69 years in good health.

The rearrangement links TRBV4-3 to TRBJ2-1, with D perhaps assigned TRBD1 or TRBD2 (5 bases each). V was cut by 3 bases and J by 6 bases, with 18 bases left in between. The CDR3 covers 16 residues. Per germline, CDR1 LGHNA and CDR2 YSLEER. As DNA, the CDR3 is TGCGCCAGCAGCCAGAGCCCCAATGAGAGGGGCAATGAGCAGTTCTTC. Its translation: CASSQSPNERGNEQFF.

V and J are TRBV7-2 and TRBJ2-5, with D perhaps TRBD1 or TRBD2 (7 bases each). V lost 3 bases, J lost 5 bases, and 16 bases lay in between. From germline, CDR1 is SGHTA and CDR2 FQGNSA. This CDR3 is built from 15 residues. The DNA of the CDR3 is TGTGCCAGCAGCTTCCAGGGGGGGCCTGGGGAGACCCAGTACTTC. The encoded protein is CASSFQGGPGETQYF.

The CDR3 bases are TGTGCCACCAGCAGAGACGTCGGGTTCCAAGAGACCCAGTACTTC. Translation gives CATSRDVGFQETQYF. The genes are TRBV15 and TRBJ2-5; no reliable D call. Deletions cut 0 bases from V and 1 base from J, with 9 bases between. CDR3 length: 15 residues. Germline CDR1 reads LNHNV; CDR2 reads YYDKDF (reference sequence).

The chain carries TRBV11-2 and TRBJ2-3; D may correspond to TRBD1 or TRBD2 (5 bases each). The CDR3 has 14 amino acids. V lost 3 bases and J 6 bases, leaving 13 bases between the germline ends. Germline V gene lookup returns CDR1 SGHAT and CDR2 FQNNGV. DNA for the CDR3: TGTGCCAGCAGCTTGTCAGGGAGCTCCGATACGCAGTATTTT. Amino acids: CASSLSGSSDTQYF. The full variable domain, rest sourced from reference TRBV11-2 and TRBJ2-3, is EAGVAQSPRYKIIEKRQSVAFWCNPISGHATLYWYQQILGQGPKLLIQFQNNGVVDDSQLPKDRFSAERLKGVDSTLKIQPAKLEDSAVYLCASSLSGSSDTQYFGPGTRLTVL.

This chain uses TRBV28 with TRBJ2-5, with 7 bases identical to TRBD2. CDR3 size: 13 residues. Germline V gives CDR1 MDHEN, CDR2 SYDVKM. V shed 5 bases and J 5 bases; nucleotides not matched to a gene: 5. The DNA for the CDR3 is TGTGCCAGCAGTCCGGGGAGGGTCGAGACCCAGTACTTC. This codes for CASSPGRVETQYF. The full variable domain, its missing parts supplied by reference TRBV28 and TRBJ2-5, is DVKVTQSSRYLVKRTGEKVFLECVQDMDHENMFWYRQDPGLGLRLIYFSYDVKMKEKGDIPEGYSVSREKKERFSLILESASTNQTSMYLCASSPGRVETQYFGPGTRLLVL.

The chain has TRBV4-3 and TRBJ2-1, with 9 bases identical to TRBD1. V lost 0 bases and J lost 8; bases outside the gene matches: 11. Germline CDR1 is LGHNA and CDR2 is YSLEER. The CDR3 consists of 17 residues. For the CDR3, the DNA is TGCGCCAGCAGCCAAGATACACGGACAGGGGCGGGGGATGAGCAGTTCTTC. Amino acids: CASSQDTRTGAGDEQFF.

The chain employs TRBV7-6 and TRBJ1-3; D is uncertain. Trimming shortened V by 5 bases and J by 11 bases, and 10 bases separated the two germline ends. The CDR3 is made up of 11 amino acids. Germline V gives CDR1 SGHVS, CDR2 FNYEAQ. DNA for the CDR3: TGTGCCAGCAGCCCCGGGCGCGCCATATATTTT. It codes for CASSPGRAIYF.

The CDR3 loop is CASSLAVNTEAFF. CDR3 DNA sequence: TGTGCCAGCAGCTTGGCCGTGAACACTGAAGCTTTCTTT. The chain carries TRBV5-8 and TRBJ1-1; D uncertain. V lost 0 bases and J lost 0, with 3 bases in between. The CDR3 is 13 amino acids. The germline CDR1 and CDR2 sequences are SGHTS and YDEGEE.

The rearrangement uses TRBV6-4 and TRBJ2-3; 9 bases line up with TRBD2. This CDR3 spans 16 amino acids. Unmatched junction bases numbered 12, after V lost 3 bases and J lost 8 bases. Germline V gene lookup returns CDR1 MRHNA and CDR2 SNTAGT. The CDR3 is CASSENAGGESATQYF. The CDR3 DNA sequence: TGTGCCAGCAGTGAGAATGCGGGGGGGGAGTCAGCTACGCAGTATTTT.

This CDR3 reads CASSDRDRADEQFF. As DNA, the CDR3 is TGTGCCAGCAGCGACCGGGACAGGGCGGATGAGCAGTTCTTC. V usage is TRBV9 and J usage is TRBJ2-1, with 9 bases lining up with TRBD1. This CDR3 has 14 amino acids. Trimming at V came to 3 bases and at J to 8 bases, leaving 6 bases not matched to a gene. Germline values: CDR1 SGDLS, CDR2 YYNGEE.

The chain couples TRBV2 to TRBJ1-2; 8 nucleotides match TRBD1. The CDR3 length is 12 residues. V lost 6 bases, J lost 7 bases, and 4 bases stayed unmatched. Germline V gives CDR1 SNHLY, CDR2 FYNNEI. The CDR3 here is CASRGDRGGYTF. The CDR3 DNA sequence: TGTGCCAGCAGGGGAGACAGGGGTGGCTACACCTTC.

This clone was observed a few times. This chain uses TRBV2 with TRBJ2-3; a possible D gene is TRBD1 (5 bases). With 7 bases removed from V and 4 bases from J, the gap between germline ends came to 15 bases. Germline loops: CDR1 SNHLY, CDR2 FYNNEI. This CDR3 spans 14 amino acids. The CDR3 DNA reads TGTGCCAGCAAGGCTCAGGGTAATTCAGATACGCAGTATTTT. This gives the protein CASKAQGNSDTQYF.

The V gene is TRBV7-9, the J gene TRBJ2-1, with D unresolved. The V end lost 1 base, the J end lost 0 bases, and 4 bases lay between the germline ends. This CDR3 is 14 amino acids long. CDR1 is SEHNR and CDR2 is FQNEAQ in the germline V gene (reference sequence). The CDR3 here is CASSLGLSYNEQFF. In DNA form, the CDR3 reads TGTGCCAGCAGCTTAGGGCTCTCCTACAATGAGCAGTTCTTC.

The chain uses TRBV7-9 and TRBJ2-1; 15 nucleotides match TRBD2. The V and J ends lost 5 bases and 0 bases, in that order; junction bases with no gene match: 8. Germline CDR1 is SEHNR and CDR2 is FQNEAQ (reference sequence). The CDR3 is made up of 19 amino acids. CDR3 nucleotide sequence: TGTGCCAGCAGCCATCCGGGACTAGCGGGGGGAAGCTCCTACAATGAGCAGTTCTTC. It is translated as CASSHPGLAGGSSYNEQFF.

This clone was seen once. V is TRBV13 and J is TRBJ2-7, with 10 nucleotides matching TRBD1. CDR1 is PRHDT and CDR2 is FYEKMQ in the germline V gene (reference sequence). The CDR3 runs to 14 residues. The trim removed 2 bases at V and 5 bases at J, leaving 3 bases unmatched. CDR3 bases: TGTGCCAGCAGCTTATGGGACAGGGGCCACGAGCAGTACTTC. Its translation is CASSLWDRGHEQYF. The whole variable domain, filled in from reference TRBV13 and TRBJ2-7, reads AAGVIQSPRHLIKEKRETATLKCYPIPRHDTVYWYQQGPGQDPQFLISFYEKMQSDKGSIPDRFSAQQFSDYHSELNMSSLELGDSALYFCASSLWDRGHEQYFGPGTRLTVT.

The chain uses TRBV7-2 and TRBJ2-2; D gene uncertain. With 2 bases removed from V and 5 bases from J, the gap between germline ends came to 9 bases. Germline CDR1 SGHTA, CDR2 FQGNSA. The CDR3 covers 14 residues. The CDR3 nucleotides are TGTGCCAGCAGCTTAAGCCTGATTACCGGGGAGCTGTTTTTT. Translating it yields CASSLSLITGELFF.

The gene calls are TRBV6-1 and TRBJ2-2, with TRBD2 matching over 12 bases. The CDR3 runs to 15 residues. From germline, CDR1 is MNHNS and CDR2 SASEGT. V lost 2 bases and J lost 6; bases outside the gene matches: 1. This CDR3 is CASSELAGGPGELFF. CDR3 sequence (DNA): TGTGCCAGCAGTGAACTAGCGGGGGGGCCCGGGGAGCTGTTTTTT.

This chain links TRBV2 with TRBJ1-5; 9 bases match TRBD1. CDR1 is SNHLY, CDR2 FYNNEI, per germline. Germline trimming cut 7 bases from V and 1 base from J; bases unmatched to any gene: 8. The CDR3 contains 16 residues. CDR3 region: CASNPAGQGSNQPQHF. As DNA, the CDR3 is TGTGCCAGCAACCCGGCGGGACAGGGAAGCAATCAGCCCCAGCATTTT.

The rearrangement joins TRBV5-6 to TRBJ2-7; D gene unclear. The CDR3 spans 14 residues. In germline, CDR1 is SGHDT, CDR2 YYEEEE. V lost 4 bases, J lost 4 bases, and 15 bases lay in between. This chain's CDR3 is CASSATPEPYEQYF. The CDR3 DNA sequence: TGTGCCAGCAGCGCGACCCCAGAGCCGTACGAGCAGTACTTC.

V is TRBV6-1 and J is TRBJ2-7; tentative D call: TRBD2 (7 bases). CDR1 MNHNS and CDR2 SASEGT come from the germline V gene. This CDR3 region has 12 residues. V shed 6 bases and J shed 6 bases, with 12 bases lying between them. DNA of the CDR3: TGTGCCAGCAGCTTAGGGGGGGGCGAGCAGTACTTC. Amino acid sequence: CASSLGGGEQYF.

J is TRBJ1-5 and V is TRBV2, with a possible D match to TRBD1 (5 bases). Germline CDR1 and CDR2: SNHLY and FYNNEI. The CDR3 runs to 14 residues. The germline V and J ends were trimmed by 7 bases and 0 bases, with 10 bases remaining between them. CDR3 region: CASTEGLSNQPQHF. The CDR3, as DNA: TGTGCCAGCACCGAGGGACTTAGCAATCAGCCCCAGCATTTT.

The J gene is TRBJ1-5, the V gene TRBV5-1; TRBD1 aligns across 7 bases. Trimming took 4 bases from V and 2 from J; bases not matched to a gene: 6. The CDR3 consists of 15 residues. Looked up from germline, CDR1 is SGHRS and CDR2 is YFSETQ. The CDR3: CASSEPTGGNQPQHF. CDR3 nucleotides: TGCGCCAGCAGCGAACCAACAGGGGGCAATCAGCCCCAGCATTTT.

This clone was seen once. The rearrangement joins TRBV9 to TRBJ2-3; D not resolved. CDR1 and CDR2 from the germline V gene are SGDLS and YYNGEE. V was pared by 4 bases and J by 1 base, with 13 bases between. The CDR3 has 15 amino acids. The CDR3 nucleotides are TGTGCCAGCAGCCCCCGGGCCCTCGGCACAGATACGCAGTATTTT. It is translated as CASSPRALGTDTQYF.

The genes are TRBV4-3 and TRBJ1-2; 10 bases align to TRBD1. The J segment lost 3 bases and the V segment lost 2 bases, leaving 12 bases of the junction unmatched. This CDR3 region has 18 residues. CDR1 is LGHNA, CDR2 YSLEER, per germline. The CDR3 DNA sequence: TGCGCCAGCAGCCAATTCCGGGACAGGGGAGCTCAGGACTATGGCTACACCTTC. It specifies CASSQFRDRGAQDYGYTF.

V and J are TRBV27 and TRBJ2-2; TRBD1 might be the D (5 bases). The ends were cut back, 3 bases at V and 6 bases at J, with 14 bases in the middle. The CDR3 spans 15 residues. Germline V lookup: CDR1 MNHEY, CDR2 SMNVEV (reference sequence). In nucleotides, the CDR3 is TGTGCCAGCAGTTTGTCCCCAGGGAATCCCGGGGAGCTGTTTTTT. Protein: CASSLSPGNPGELFF.

The CDR3 sequence is CASSPTTYEQYF. The CDR3 nucleotides read TGTGCCAGCTCACCAACTACCTACGAGCAGTACTTC. This sequence joins TRBV18 and TRBJ2-7, with D unclear. Germline V gene lookup returns CDR1 KGHSH and CDR2 LQKENI. The V end lost 2 bases, the J end lost 2 bases, and 4 bases lay between the germline ends. The length of the CDR3 is 12 residues.